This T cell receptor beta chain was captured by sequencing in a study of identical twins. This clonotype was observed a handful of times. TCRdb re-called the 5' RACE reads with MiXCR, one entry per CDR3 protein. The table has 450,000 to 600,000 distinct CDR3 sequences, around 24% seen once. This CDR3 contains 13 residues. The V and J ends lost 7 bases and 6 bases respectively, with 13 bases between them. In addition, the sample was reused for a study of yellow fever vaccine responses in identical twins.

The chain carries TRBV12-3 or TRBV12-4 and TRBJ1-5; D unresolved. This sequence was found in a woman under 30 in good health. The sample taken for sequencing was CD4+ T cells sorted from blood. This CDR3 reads CASTLGWAQPQHF. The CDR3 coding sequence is TGTGCCAGCACCCTAGGGTGGGCTCAGCCCCAGCATTTT.